These T cell receptor beta chains were read from a single sample in a study of OX40 agonist ivuxolimab in advanced cancers. Clones were sequenced by immunoSEQ multiplex PCR, and TCRdb holds only the in-frame ones, with some missing. The repertoire holds fewer than 100,000 clones, with around 85% as singletons. The sample here was CD4+ or CD8+ T cells sorted from blood, taken in a trial of the OX40 agonist ivuxolimab. The receptors come from an adult with an advanced solid tumor such as melanoma, head and neck, liver or kidney cancer. The CDR3 runs from the conserved cysteine through the conserved F or W. The D gene is left open where the match is weak. Part of the rows lack a size; the others show once, few, many or a class for expanded clones.

clone size	D gene	V gene	J gene	CDR3 protein	CDR3 DNA
few	NA	TRBV30	TRBJ1-5	CAWSRDNNQPQHF	TGTGCCTGGAGTCGGGACAACAATCAGCCCCAGCATTTT
NA	TRBD2	TRBV2	TRBJ2-1	CASSGGTSGPNNEQFF	TGTGCCAGCAGTGGGGGGACTAGCGGGCCTAACAATGAGCAGTTCTTC
NA	NA	TRBV27	TRBJ2-6	CASSLLSSGANVLTF	TGTGCCAGCAGTTTATTGTCCTCTGGGGCCAACGTCCTGACTTTC
NA	TRBD1	TRBV5-1	TRBJ2-7	CASSLFRITGVDEQYF	TGCGCCAGCAGCTTGTTCCGTATAACAGGGGTTGACGAGCAGTACTTC
NA	NA	TRBV29-1	TRBJ1-1	CSVGPDHTEAFF	TGCAGCGTTGGACCCGACCACACTGAAGCTTTCTTT
NA	NA	TRBV30	TRBJ2-3	CAWSVHRRTDTQYF	TGTGCCTGGAGTGTGCACAGACGCACAGATACGCAGTATTTT
NA	NA	TRBV5-6	TRBJ2-2	CASSWRTGELFF	TGTGCCAGCAGCTGGAGGACCGGGGAGCTGTTTTTT
NA	NA	TRBV4-2	TRBJ1-3	CASSQELGGSGNTIYF	TGTGCCAGCAGCCAAGAACTAGGCGGCTCTGGAAACACCATATATTTT
NA	NA	TRBV19	TRBJ1-1	CASSSQGRNTEAFF	TGTGCCAGTAGCTCACAGGGACGGAACACTGAAGCTTTCTTT
NA	TRBD1	TRBV6-6	TRBJ2-7	CASRNRQGRQYF	TGTGCCAGCAGAAATCGACAGGGGCGACAGTACTTC
NA	TRBD2	TRBV11-1	TRBJ2-3	CASSSLAGGMDTQYF	TGTGCCAGCAGCTCCCTAGCGGGGGGGATGGATACGCAGTATTTT
NA	TRBD2	TRBV9	TRBJ2-7	CASSVGPLAAYYEQYF	TGTGCCAGCAGCGTAGGTCCGCTAGCGGCCTACTACGAGCAGTACTTC
NA	NA	TRBV5-1	TRBJ1-1	CASSLTTGGEAFF	TGCGCCAGCAGCTTGACGACGGGCGGTGAAGCTTTCTTT
NA	NA	TRBV28	TRBJ2-3	CASSLFSGLQYF	TGTGCCAGCAGTTTATTCTCCGGGCTGCAGTATTTT
NA	TRBD1	TRBV5-1	TRBJ2-6	CASSLKDRDRRLSGANVLTF	TGCGCCAGCAGCCTAAAGGACCGGGACAGACGGCTCTCTGGGGCCAACGTCCTGACTTTC